Listed below are T cell receptor beta chains from one sample, sequenced in a study of T-cell memory formation after mild COVID-19. A single record per CDR3 protein comes from TCRdb applying MiXCR to the 5' RACE reads. The sample carries roughly 560,000 distinct CDR3 sequences, about a fifth recorded once. The source material was PBMCs or a T cell subset sorted from them (not recorded which). Receptor source: an adult woman who had mild COVID-19 (a few samples of this study predate the infection). Cell type and time point are not known. The CDR3 runs from the conserved cysteine through the conserved F or W. The order of the fields is clone size, V gene, J gene, D gene, CDR3 protein, CDR3 DNA. The D gene is left open where the match is weak. Clone size is not always given. Where it is, it says once, few, many or a class for expanded clones.

size: NA; V: TRBV7-6; J: TRBJ2-5; D: TRBD1; CDR3: CASSFPLDRASVETQYF; DNA: TGTGCCAGCAGCTTTCCCTTAGACAGGGCCAGCGTGGAGACCCAGTACTTC
size: few; V: TRBV16; J: TRBJ1-1; D: NA; CDR3: CASSWNRVNTEAFF; DNA: TGTGCCAGCAGCTGGAATAGGGTGAACACTGAAGCTTTCTTT
size: NA; V: TRBV19; J: TRBJ1-2; D: NA; CDR3: CASNRRGFNGYTF; DNA: TGTGCCAGTAACCGGCGGGGGTTTAATGGCTACACCTTC
size: NA; V: TRBV29-1; J: TRBJ2-1; D: NA; CDR3: CSVRRLGGNEQFF; DNA: TGCAGCGTGCGAAGACTAGGGGGGAATGAGCAGTTCTTC
size: NA; V: TRBV29-1; J: TRBJ2-4; D: TRBD1; CDR3: CSVGGQGNTKNIQYF; DNA: TGCAGCGTTGGGGGACAGGGTAATACCAAAAACATTCAGTACTTC
size: NA; V: TRBV7-9; J: TRBJ1-3; D: NA; CDR3: CASLTGAGSGNTIYF; DNA: TGTGCCAGCTTAACTGGGGCAGGAAGTGGAAACACCATATATTTT
size: NA; V: TRBV6-2/TRBV6-3; J: TRBJ2-3; D: TRBD2; CDR3: CASSYPSGRYPDTQYF; DNA: TGTGCCAGCAGTTACCCTAGCGGGAGGTATCCAGATACGCAGTATTTT
size: NA; V: TRBV7-2; J: TRBJ2-5; D: TRBD2; CDR3: CASSPGTSGVETQYF; DNA: TGTGCCAGCAGCCCAGGGACTAGCGGGGTGGAGACCCAGTACTTC
size: few; V: TRBV2; J: TRBJ2-6; D: NA; CDR3: CASSAGANVLTF; DNA: TGTGCCAGCAGTGCGGGGGCCAACGTCCTGACTTTC
size: few; V: TRBV11-2; J: TRBJ2-1; D: NA; CDR3: CASSGGWNEQFF; DNA: TGTGCCAGCAGCGGGGGCTGGAATGAGCAGTTCTTC
size: NA; V: TRBV4-1; J: TRBJ2-7; D: NA; CDR3: CASSQDQWQYEQYF; DNA: TGCGCCAGCAGCCAAGATCAATGGCAGTACGAGCAGTACTTC
size: NA; V: TRBV5-1; J: TRBJ1-1; D: NA; CDR3: CASSQHRDTEAFF; DNA: TGCGCCAGCAGCCAACACAGGGACACTGAAGCTTTCTTT
size: NA; V: TRBV7-9; J: TRBJ1-5; D: NA; CDR3: CASSEGYVPEPQHF; DNA: TGTGCCAGCAGCGAGGGCTACGTCCCGGAGCCCCAGCATTTT
size: NA; V: TRBV5-1; J: TRBJ2-6; D: NA; CDR3: CASSLTGDILLGTNVLTF; DNA: TGCGCCAGCAGCTTGACAGGAGACATCCTCTTGGGAACTAACGTCCTGACTTTC
size: NA; V: TRBV30; J: TRBJ2-1; D: TRBD1; CDR3: CAWSGTGGPNDEQFF; DNA: TGTGCCTGGAGTGGGACAGGGGGTCCTAACGATGAGCAGTTCTTC
size: few; V: TRBV18; J: TRBJ2-7; D: TRBD2; CDR3: CASSPPTSGGSYEQYF; DNA: TGTGCCAGCTCACCACCTACTAGCGGGGGGTCCTACGAGCAGTACTTC